The rows below give T cell receptor beta chains drawn from one sample of a study of neurological immune-mediated disorders. TCRdb fed the 5' RACE reads into MiXCR, producing one record per CDR3 protein. Altogether about 66,000 distinct CDR3 sequences are present, roughly 9.7% being singletons, with the ten largest covering under 15%. Sequences were obtained from PBMCs. Every receptor here comes from a man under 40 in good health. Both conserved end residues are trimmed from each CDR3. Each record gives: J gene, V gene, CDR3 protein.

TRBJ2-1	TRBV20-1	SARSSGLGRNEQF
TRBJ2-3	TRBV29-1	SGAGTNTDTQY
TRBJ2-7	TRBV28	ASSTLQLSEQY
TRBJ1-1	TRBV20-1	SARAGTEAF
TRBJ2-5	TRBV7-2	ASSLARTGIKGETQY
TRBJ2-1	TRBV12-3/TRBV12-4	ASSFRGEQPYNEQF
TRBJ2-2	TRBV7-3	ASSWNTGELF
TRBJ1-2	TRBV11-2	ASSGDRGNRGYT
TRBJ2-5	TRBV29-1	SGTSGTSIETQY
TRBJ1-1	TRBV20-1	SAVRGNTEAF
TRBJ1-1	TRBV7-2	ASSPRRDTEAF
TRBJ2-7	TRBV10-3	AIRDTKSQEQY
TRBJ1-2	TRBV7-9	ASSLEVNYGYT
TRBJ2-7	TRBV7-9	ASSPLGSYEQY
TRBJ2-5	TRBV20-1	SALPERGETQY
TRBJ2-7	TRBV20-1	SARPSGQGVPEQY
TRBJ2-7	TRBV5-1	ASSPLAPTPGASYEQY
TRBJ1-5	TRBV10-1	ASTQGRAPSNQPQH
TRBJ1-2	TRBV19	ASKGFRDSYGYT
TRBJ2-3	TRBV5-1	ASSLGQSLTSTDTQY
TRBJ2-1	TRBV5-1	ASSLGSSGYNEQF
TRBJ1-2	TRBV18	ASSPLRGRGYT
TRBJ1-5	TRBV4-3	ASSRGLQGQGSQPQH
TRBJ2-1	TRBV20-1	SAEVAGTVAYNEQF
TRBJ2-7	TRBV29-1	SVGRDSSIDEQY
TRBJ2-7	TRBV27	ASSPLKLATISYEQY
TRBJ2-2	TRBV12-3/TRBV12-4	ASHLRTGATGELF
TRBJ2-1	TRBV14	ASSQVSFSYNKQF
TRBJ2-7	TRBV7-2	ASSLARGTYEQY
TRBJ2-1	TRBV29-1	SVDRLARETNEQF
TRBJ2-3	TRBV5-1	ASSLVADTQY
TRBJ1-1	TRBV5-1	ASSLGGTAMTNTEAF
TRBJ2-7	TRBV5-1	ASSVGLEFEQY
TRBJ2-7	TRBV30	AWSVQPDSYEQY
TRBJ2-1	TRBV10-2	ASSAGSGQAYNEQF